This TCR beta chain was obtained from a study of T-cell memory formation after mild COVID-19. Study information: Clusters were largely donor specific.

The CDR3 length is 15 residues. V lost 7 bases and J lost 0, with 15 bases in between. Germline CDR1 is MNHEY and CDR2 is SVGEGT. As regards this clonotype: As yet, its antigen is unknown.

Whole-study findings and limits: Researchers found some responding clones in pre-infection memory, a sign that cross-reactive memory joined.

TCRdb ran MiXCR on the 5' RACE reads and lists one entry per CDR3 protein. The data contain some 150,000 distinct CDR3 sequences, over 6% of them singletons. Sequenced material: PBMCs or a T cell subset sorted from them (not recorded which). This receptor was identified in an adult woman who had mild COVID-19 (a few samples of this study predate the infection). Cell type and time point are not known. The chain combines TRBV6-2 or TRBV6-3 with TRBJ1-1; tentatively, D is TRBD1 (6 bases). The CDR3 is CASTIRTAMNTEAFF. CDR3 sequence (DNA): TGTGCCAGCACTATCCGGACAGCCATGAACACTGAAGCTTTCTTT.